This entry lists 21 T cell receptor beta chains sequenced from one sample in a study of vaccination effects on CD4 cells after COVID-19 (dated by TCRdb to the early 2020s). The ViraFEST assay stimulated PBMC with viral peptide pools and then used TCR sequencing to identify antigen-specific CD4+ T cell clonotypes by expansion. After roughly 11 days of culture, CD4+ T cells were isolated with the EasySep CD4+ T cell isolation kit. Convalescent patients had PCR-confirmed SARS-CoV-2 infection between March and December 2020, before Alpha, Beta and Delta variants emerged in the United States. Two doses of either the BNT162b2 or the mRNA-1273 mRNA SARS-CoV-2 vaccine were administered to participants. Library preparation employed the immunoSEQ multiplex PCR assay. This is the immuneACCESS table as TCRdb keeps it, with only in-frame sequences that have V and J called. A part of the clones is gone; compared with another copy, unresolved V genes explain less than half, and the rest is unexplained. The sample table contains under 15,000 clones; only one count was recorded for around 80% of them. The ten largest clonotypes hold around 17% of the sample.

Their antigens remain unidentified. The source material was CD4+ T cells from PBMCs cultured with SARS-CoV-2 spike peptides, sampled after COVID-19 vaccination. Read against the paper, the sample's cell subset or site label means: SARS-CoV-2 spike overlapping peptide pool stimulation. Every receptor here comes from a human donor who had a prior SARS-CoV-2 infection.

The V and J genes are TRBV3-1 (or the pseudogene TRBV3-2) and TRBJ2-3; TRBD1 matches 7 bases. Germline V CDR1 and CDR2: LGHDT, YNNKEL (reference sequence). This CDR3 comprises 15 residues. V shed 5 bases and J 6 bases; nucleotides not matched to a gene: 11. DNA of the CDR3: TGTGCCAGCAGCTTCAAGACAGGGACCTTCGATACGCAGTATTTT. Translating gives CASSFKTGTFDTQYF.

The chain has TRBV3-1 (or the pseudogene TRBV3-2) and TRBJ2-7; 9 bases align to TRBD2. The germline V gene has CDR1 LGHDT and CDR2 YNNKEL (reference sequence). Trimming cost V 0 bases and J 3 bases; bases outside gene matches: 6. This CDR3 has 16 residues. DNA of the CDR3: TGTGCCAGCAGCCAAGATGCGGCTAGCGGGGTCTACGAGCAGTACTTC. It is translated as CASSQDAASGVYEQYF.

On this clone: Its ends do not fully match the called genes, so a read error is possible. The chain joins TRBV7-7 to TRBJ2-3; D might be TRBD1 or TRBD2, each matching 5 bases. Germline V CDR1 and CDR2: SSHAT, FNYEAQ (reference sequence). The CDR3 has 15 amino acids. CDR3 in amino acids: CASSLGVGRLYTQYF. CDR3 DNA: TGTGCTAGCAGCTTAGGGGTGGGACGCTTATATACGCAGTATTTT.

The chain's CDR3 is CSASSRGLTGELFF. In nucleotides, the CDR3 is TGCAGTGCTAGTTCCAGGGGGCTCACCGGGGAGCTGTTTTTT. This sequence joins TRBV20-1 and TRBJ2-2; 8 positions match TRBD1. Looked up from germline, CDR1 is DFQATT and CDR2 is SNEGSKA (reference sequence). With 3 bases clipped from V and 4 bases from J, the junction kept 4 bases outside the gene matches. The CDR3 spans 14 residues.

CDR3 sequence (DNA): TGTGCCACCAGCAGAGATCTGGGGTGGGATGAAAAACTGTTTTTT. Its translation is CATSRDLGWDEKLFF. The chain has TRBV15 and TRBJ1-4; D unresolved. Per germline, CDR1 LNHNV and CDR2 YYDKDF (reference sequence). The CDR3 has 15 residues. V was cut by 0 bases and J by 6 bases, with 11 bases left in between. The full variable domain, completed using reference TRBV15 and TRBJ1-4, is DAMVIQNPRYQVTQFGKPVTLSCSQTLNHNVMYWYQQKSSQAPKLLFHYYDKDFNNEADTPDNFQSRRPNTSFCFLDIRSPGLGDTAMYLCATSRDLGWDEKLFFGSGTQLSVL.

This chain links TRBV5-1 with TRBJ2-1; 12 bases are a match to TRBD2. Germline V gene sequence: CDR1 SGHRS, CDR2 YFSETQ. V gave up 5 bases and J gave up 6 bases; unmatched junction bases: 6. The CDR3 sequence is 15 residues long. The CDR3 DNA follows: TGCGCCAGCAGGCTAGCGGGAGGGCCTAGCAATGAGCAGTTCTTC. It encodes CASRLAGGPSNEQFF.

CDR3 nucleotide sequence: TGTGCCACCAGTGATCGGACAGGTTTCCAAGAGACCCAGTACTTC. Its protein product is CATSDRTGFQETQYF. The gene calls are TRBV24-1 and TRBJ2-5, with 7 positions matching TRBD1. The trim removed 3 bases at V and 1 base at J, leaving 4 bases unmatched. CDR1 and CDR2 from the germline V gene are KGHDR and SFDVKD. The CDR3 runs 15 residues.

The J gene is TRBJ1-1, the V gene TRBV7-9; 7 nucleotides line up with TRBD1. Germline V gene data show CDR1 as SEHNR and CDR2 as FQNEAQ (reference sequence). The V segment lost 0 bases and the J segment 2 bases; nucleotides outside the gene matches: 3. CDR3 length equals 15 residues. The CDR3 loop reads CASSLAEGANTEAFF. The CDR3 DNA is TGTGCCAGCAGCTTAGCAGAGGGGGCAAACACTGAAGCTTTCTTT. The variable domain in full, with the rest retrieved from reference TRBV7-9 and TRBJ1-1, is DTGVSQNPRHKITKRGQNVTFRCDPISEHNRLYWYRQTLGQGPEFLTYFQNEAQLEKSRLLSDRFSAERPKGSFSTLEIQRTEQGDSAMYLCASSLAEGANTEAFFGQGTRLTVV.

The chain couples TRBV5-1 to TRBJ1-4, with unresolved D. There are 14 residues in the CDR3. Germline CDR1 SGHRS, CDR2 YFSETQ. V dropped 3 bases and J dropped 6 bases, with 12 bases sitting between them. DNA for the CDR3: TGCGCCAGCAGCTCAACGGACGGGGATGAAAAACTGTTTTTT. Protein: CASSSTDGDEKLFF.

A few counts support this clone. The V call is TRBV7-8, the J call TRBJ1-2; maybe TRBD1 (6 bases). The CDR3 has 14 amino acids. Germline CDR1 reads SGHVS; CDR2 reads FQNEAQ. Trimming took 2 bases from V and 8 from J, leaving 15 bases between them. The CDR3 DNA reads TGTGCCAGCAGCTTAAGGCGGGCAGGGGAAGGCTACACCTTC. The encoded protein is CASSLRRAGEGYTF. Drawing the rest from reference TRBV7-8 and TRBJ1-2, the complete variable domain is GAGVSQSPRYKVAKRGQDVALRCDPISGHVSLFWYQQALGQGPEFLTYFQNEAQLDKSGLPSDRFFAERPEGSVSTLKIQRTQQEDSAVYLCASSLRRAGEGYTFGSGTRLTVV.

This clone is a singleton in its sample. The gene calls are TRBV3-1 (or the pseudogene TRBV3-2) and TRBJ2-5, with 7 nucleotides matching TRBD2. The length of the CDR3 is 15 residues. J was trimmed by 1 base and V by 4 bases; bases with no gene match: 6. The V gene's germline CDR1 is LGHDT and CDR2 YNNKEL (reference sequence). CDR3 sequence (DNA): TGTGCCAGCAGCCCGGGACTAAAGGGCCAAGAGACCCAGTACTTC. Protein: CASSPGLKGQETQYF.

V gene TRBV5-1 combines with J gene TRBJ2-1, with 13 bases fitting TRBD2. The ends lost 4 bases at V and 2 bases at J; junction bases unmatched: 3. The germline gives CDR1 SGHRS, CDR2 YFSETQ. The CDR3 covers 16 residues. CDR3 bases: TGCGCCAGCAGCCCAGGGACTAGCGGGACCTACAATGAGCAGTTCTTC. This translates into CASSPGTSGTYNEQFF.

This clone occurred a few times. The chain links TRBV2 to TRBJ2-5, with 10 bases lining up with TRBD1. V shed 8 bases, J shed 4 bases, and the junction held 4 bases outside the gene matches. The CDR3 contains 13 residues. Germline V gene lookup returns CDR1 SNHLY and CDR2 FYNNEI. The CDR3 is CASVGDRGETQYF. The DNA of the CDR3 is TGTGCCAGCGTTGGGGACAGGGGAGAGACCCAGTACTTC.

The chain couples TRBV24-1 to TRBJ2-3, with 8 bases aligning to TRBD2. The V gene's germline CDR1 is KGHDR and CDR2 SFDVKD. J lost 10 bases, V lost 0 bases, and 11 bases had no gene match. The CDR3 sequence is 16 residues long. The CDR3 region has the DNA TGTGCCACCAGTGATTTGCGGGGAACCGGGACTAGTGCGCAGTATTTT. Its translation is CATSDLRGTGTSAQYF.

This chain links TRBV9 with TRBJ2-2, with D possibly TRBD2 on 6 matching bases. V dropped 3 bases and J dropped 5 bases, with 8 bases sitting between them. CDR1 is SGDLS and CDR2 is YYNGEE in the germline V gene. This CDR3 is built from 13 residues. This chain's CDR3 is CASSGGVTGELFF. Here the CDR3 DNA reads TGTGCCAGCAGCGGGGGGGTAACCGGGGAGCTGTTTTTT.

The V gene is TRBV6-5, the J gene TRBJ2-2, with D perhaps TRBD1 (5 bases). The germline V gene has CDR1 MNHEY and CDR2 SVGAGI. Trimming shortened V by 6 bases and J by 6 bases, and 17 bases separated the two germline ends. The CDR3 sequence is 15 residues long. CDR3 DNA sequence: TGTGCCAGCAGGTTACCAGGGAAGCCCGCCGGGGAGCTGTTTTTT. Translated: CASRLPGKPAGELFF.

The rearrangement joins TRBV5-3 to TRBJ1-2; TRBD1 aligns across 8 bases. TRBV5-3 is marked as an open reading frame, function uncertain. Losses at the gene ends were 4 bases for V and 6 bases for J; bases not matched to a gene: 8. This CDR3 contains 14 residues. The CDR3 is CARSRRTGSNGYTF. DNA for the CDR3: TGTGCCAGAAGCCGGCGGACAGGGTCGAATGGCTACACCTTC.

V gene TRBV6-5 combines with J gene TRBJ2-1; TRBD2 aligns across 14 bases. The CDR3 extends over 15 amino acids. The V gene's germline CDR1 is MNHEY and CDR2 SVGAGI. Trimming cost V 5 bases and J 12 bases; bases outside gene matches: 9. The CDR3 loop is CASSRPGLAGEGQFF. For the CDR3, the DNA is TGTGCCAGCAGTCGACCGGGACTAGCGGGGGAAGGGCAGTTCTTC.

This chain joins TRBV19 and TRBJ1-2; D is uncertain. This CDR3 is 12 amino acids long. Deletions cut 3 bases from V and 6 bases from J, with 8 bases between. CDR1 is LNHDA and CDR2 is SQIVND in the germline V gene (reference sequence). The CDR3 DNA reads TGTGCCAGTAGTATGTGGCGGGATGGCTACACCTTC. Translated: CASSMWRDGYTF.

This clone appeared a few times. The V call is TRBV30, the J call TRBJ1-2; D is possibly TRBD1 (5 bases). This CDR3 spans 11 amino acids. Trimming shortened V by 5 bases and J by 10 bases, and 14 bases separated the two germline ends. Per the germline V gene, CDR1 is GTSNPN and CDR2 is SVGIG (reference sequence). CDR3 protein: CAWARDGDYTF. The CDR3 DNA sequence: TGTGCCTGGGCCCGGGACGGGGACTACACCTTC.

The gene calls are TRBV7-3 and TRBJ2-2, with 7 bases fitting TRBD1. The CDR3 loop spans 18 amino acids. V gave up 4 bases and J gave up 2 bases; unmatched junction bases: 13. Germline assignment: CDR1 SGHTA and CDR2 FQGTGA. This CDR3 is CASSSTPGQSTNTGELFF. CDR3 in DNA: TGTGCCAGCAGCTCCACCCCGGGACAGAGCACCAACACCGGGGAGCTGTTTTTT.